This T cell receptor (beta chain) is from a study of blood T cell repertoires in COVID-19 (dated by TCRdb to 2018 to 2021). General notes on the study: The collaborator samples originated in the United States, Italy and Spain and spanned the acute and convalescent phases of COVID-19. Where available, HLA class I and class II types were obtained from metadata supplied by the sample provider rather than from assay-based typing. The material from the prospective study consisted of cDNA or gDNA derived from T cells, B-cell-depleted T cells, or PBMCs. A freely available public database, intended as a resource for researchers studying the immune response to SARS-CoV-2, is where the repertoires were released. Subjects who had been exposed to COVID-19, were actively infected with it, or had recovered from it provided the deeply sampled blood TCRbeta repertoires that made up the dataset. The sample metadata nearly always contained a de-identified subject ID, COVID-19 status, age in years and sex. The samples were drawn from two sources: the first 160 participants of the ongoing ImmuneRACE study, and 1,000 to 1,500 subjects contributed by 6 global collaborators.

In the prospective study, participants were about 18 to 95 years old, resided in 25 or so geographic areas of the United States, and were enrolled through a virtual design. In the prospective study, participants were assigned to cohorts based on the clinical history participants reported in a screening survey and a study questionnaire. Exposed participants had been in contact, within 2 weeks of entering the study, with a person who had a PCR-confirmed or clinician-diagnosed case of COVID-19. In the prospective study, whole blood, serum and a nasopharyngeal or oropharyngeal swab were collected from each participant by mobile phlebotomists. Participants in the prospective study had the option to provide additional blood draws and questionnaires over an approximately 2-month period. Prospective study blood samples were shipped either frozen or at room temperature before DNA extraction. The investigation overall reported the following: How much clinical and demographic metadata was included differed by source and by participant, and the metadata was provided uncurated.

TCRbeta CDR3 regions were amplified from genomic DNA by means of the immunoSEQ Assay, a bias-controlled multiplex PCR. The original methods were these. Within the assay, amplification of reference gene primers was used to estimate how many nucleated cells each sample contained. To quantify the absolute abundance of each unique TCRbeta CDR3 rearrangement, sequence reads were collapsed and filtered. For each sample, productive Simpson clonality was calculated as the square root of Simpson's diversity index over productive rearrangements. This is the immuneACCESS table as TCRdb keeps it, with only in-frame sequences that have V and J called. A part of the clones is gone; compared with another copy, unresolved V genes explain less than half, and the rest is unexplained. V and J calls and clone size are those listed in that table; D and trimming were worked out from the DNA. For this sample the table gives about 250,000 clones, of which 80% to 90% were detected only once. The top ten hold 2.5% to 3.5% of the sample.

Measured from the cysteine to the phenylalanine, the CDR3 is 17 residues long. Just the 51-base CDR3 DNA is kept, in frame starting at base 1. Here V drops 7 bases and J drops 0 bases, and the junction holds 12 bases not matched to any gene. From a lookup of the germline V gene, CDR1 and CDR2 are MGHDK and SYGVNS. Of note for this clone: It has no known antigen specificity. There are no base qualities to consult, and no much larger clone falls within one base.

In this chain, TRBV25-1 is recombined with TRBJ2-7, with 10 bases aligning to TRBD1. The source of this sequence is a woman in her 40s who had been exposed to COVID-19. Sample: PBMCs or T cells enriched from blood (not recorded which). This receptor has the CDR3 CASTGTGDSGISYEQYF. The DNA reads TGTGCCAGCACCGGGACAGGGGACTCCGGTATCTCCTACGAGCAGTACTTC.